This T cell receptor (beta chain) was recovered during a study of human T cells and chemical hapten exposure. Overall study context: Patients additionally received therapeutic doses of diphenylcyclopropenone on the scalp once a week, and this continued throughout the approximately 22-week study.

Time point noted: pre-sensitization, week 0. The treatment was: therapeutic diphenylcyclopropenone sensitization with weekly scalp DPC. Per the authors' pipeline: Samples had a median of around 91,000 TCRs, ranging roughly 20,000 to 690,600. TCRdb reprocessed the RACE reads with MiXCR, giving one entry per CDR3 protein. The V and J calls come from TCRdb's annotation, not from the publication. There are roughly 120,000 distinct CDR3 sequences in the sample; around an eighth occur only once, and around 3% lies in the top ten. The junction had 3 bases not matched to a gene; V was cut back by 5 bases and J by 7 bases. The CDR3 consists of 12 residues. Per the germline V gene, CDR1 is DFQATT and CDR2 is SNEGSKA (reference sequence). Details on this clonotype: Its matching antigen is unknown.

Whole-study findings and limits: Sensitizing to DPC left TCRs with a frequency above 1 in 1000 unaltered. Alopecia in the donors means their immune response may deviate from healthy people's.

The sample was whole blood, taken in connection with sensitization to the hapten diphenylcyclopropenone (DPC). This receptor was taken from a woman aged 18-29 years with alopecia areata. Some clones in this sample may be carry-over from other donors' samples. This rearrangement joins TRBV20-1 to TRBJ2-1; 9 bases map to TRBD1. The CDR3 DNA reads TGCAGTGCTTTTGACAGGGGGAATGAGCAGTTCTTC. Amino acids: CSAFDRGNEQFF.